Listed here are 6 T cell receptor beta chains from one sample, sequenced in a study of blood T cells in healthy people across ages. PCR was performed a second time for about 7 to 12 cycles using a sample-barcoded 5' primer and a J-beta primer mix. Via MiXCR, TCRdb re-called the 5' RACE reads, giving one row per CDR3 protein. Among approximately 1.5 million distinct CDR3 sequences listed, roughly 32% were seen once. Sequenced material: blood. The receptors originated from a woman in her twenties or thirties in good health.

The genes are TRBV6-1 and TRBJ2-1; D is possibly TRBD2 (5 bases). The germline gives CDR1 MNHNS, CDR2 SASEGT. The germline V and J ends were trimmed by 5 bases and 8 bases, with 19 bases remaining between them. CDR3 size: 15 residues. The CDR3 sequence is CASSRASGALDEQFF. As DNA, the CDR3 is TGTGCCAGCAGTCGGGCGAGCGGAGCCCTGGATGAGCAGTTCTTC.

The V call is TRBV24-1, the J call TRBJ2-3; D may correspond to TRBD1 or TRBD2 (5 bases each). V was trimmed by 4 bases and J by 7 bases, leaving 20 bases between them. The germline V gene has CDR1 KGHDR and CDR2 SFDVKD. The CDR3 totals 16 residues. The CDR3 reads CATSDTTAGGLNTQYF. The CDR3 DNA is TGTGCCACCAGTGACACGACAGCCGGCGGGCTGAATACGCAGTATTTT.

This clonotype was seen ten or more times. The chain is built from TRBV20-1 and TRBJ2-7; TRBD1 agrees at 7 bases. The CDR3 totals 14 residues. J was trimmed by 0 bases and V by 3 bases; bases with no gene match: 5. The V gene's germline CDR1 is DFQATT and CDR2 SNEGSKA (reference sequence). The CDR3, as DNA: TGCAGTGCTAGGGACAGGATCTACTCCTACGAGCAGTACTTC. Amino acid sequence: CSARDRIYSYEQYF.

The rearrangement joins TRBV3-1 to TRBJ1-2; no clear D gene. The ends were cut back, 1 base at V and 9 bases at J, with 12 bases in the middle. Germline assignment: CDR1 LGHDT and CDR2 YNNKEL (reference sequence). This CDR3 has 13 amino acids. The CDR3 DNA reads as TGTGCCAGCAGCCAAGGACTTATCATTAGCTACACCTTC. This sequence encodes CASSQGLIISYTF.

This rearrangement joins TRBV30 to TRBJ2-7; D may be TRBD1 or TRBD2 (6 bases each). V was clipped by 2 bases and J by 0 bases, with 11 bases between them. This CDR3 is built from 14 residues. CDR1 and CDR2 (germline): GTSNPN, SVGIG (reference sequence). In DNA, the CDR3 is TGTGCCTGGAGTAGGGGGGACGCCTCCTACGAGCAGTACTTC. Its translation is CAWSRGDASYEQYF.

This clonotype was seen a handful of times. V is TRBV7-6 and J is TRBJ1-6; 9 bases map to TRBD1. The junction had 6 bases not matched to a gene; V was cut back by 0 bases and J by 9 bases. Germline loops: CDR1 SGHVS, CDR2 FNYEAQ. CDR3 length: 16 amino acids. CDR3 sequence (DNA): TGTGCCAGCAGCTTAGCAACGACAGGGGGAAGTTCACCCCTCCACTTT. It codes for CASSLATTGGSSPLHF.